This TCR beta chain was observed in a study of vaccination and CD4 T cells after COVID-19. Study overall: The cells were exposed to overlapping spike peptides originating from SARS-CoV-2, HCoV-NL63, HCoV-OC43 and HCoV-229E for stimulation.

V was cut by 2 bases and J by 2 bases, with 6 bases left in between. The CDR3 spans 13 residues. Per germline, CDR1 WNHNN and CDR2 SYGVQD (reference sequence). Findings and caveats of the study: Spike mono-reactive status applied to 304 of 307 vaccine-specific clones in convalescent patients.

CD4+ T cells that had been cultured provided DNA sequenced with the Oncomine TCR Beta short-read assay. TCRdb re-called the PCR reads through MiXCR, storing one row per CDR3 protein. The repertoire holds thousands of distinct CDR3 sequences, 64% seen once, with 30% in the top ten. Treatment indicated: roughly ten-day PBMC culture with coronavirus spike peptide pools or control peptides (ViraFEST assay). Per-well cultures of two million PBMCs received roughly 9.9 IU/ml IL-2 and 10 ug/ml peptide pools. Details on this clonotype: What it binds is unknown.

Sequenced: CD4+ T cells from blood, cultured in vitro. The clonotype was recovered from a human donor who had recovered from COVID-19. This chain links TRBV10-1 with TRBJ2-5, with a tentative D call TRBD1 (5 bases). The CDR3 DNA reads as TGCGCCAGCAGTGAGACAGGACAAGAGACCCAGTACTTC. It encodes CASSETGQETQYF.